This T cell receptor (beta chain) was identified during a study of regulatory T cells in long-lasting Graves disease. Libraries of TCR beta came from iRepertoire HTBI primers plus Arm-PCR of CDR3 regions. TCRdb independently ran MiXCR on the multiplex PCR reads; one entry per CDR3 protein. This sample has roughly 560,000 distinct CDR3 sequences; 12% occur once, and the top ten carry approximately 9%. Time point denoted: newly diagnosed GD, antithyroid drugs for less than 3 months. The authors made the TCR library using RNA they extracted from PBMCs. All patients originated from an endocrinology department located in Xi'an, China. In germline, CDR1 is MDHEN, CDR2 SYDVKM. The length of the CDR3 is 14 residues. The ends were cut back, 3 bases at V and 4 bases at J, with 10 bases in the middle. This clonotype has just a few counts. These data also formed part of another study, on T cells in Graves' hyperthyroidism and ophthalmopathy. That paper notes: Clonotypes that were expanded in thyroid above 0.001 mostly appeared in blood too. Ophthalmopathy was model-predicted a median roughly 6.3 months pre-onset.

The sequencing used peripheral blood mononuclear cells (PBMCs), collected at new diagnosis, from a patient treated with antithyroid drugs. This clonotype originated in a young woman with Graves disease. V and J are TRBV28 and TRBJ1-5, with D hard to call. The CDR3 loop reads CASSFNWANQPQHF. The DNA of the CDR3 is TGTGCCAGCAGTTTTAACTGGGCGAATCAGCCCCAGCATTTT.